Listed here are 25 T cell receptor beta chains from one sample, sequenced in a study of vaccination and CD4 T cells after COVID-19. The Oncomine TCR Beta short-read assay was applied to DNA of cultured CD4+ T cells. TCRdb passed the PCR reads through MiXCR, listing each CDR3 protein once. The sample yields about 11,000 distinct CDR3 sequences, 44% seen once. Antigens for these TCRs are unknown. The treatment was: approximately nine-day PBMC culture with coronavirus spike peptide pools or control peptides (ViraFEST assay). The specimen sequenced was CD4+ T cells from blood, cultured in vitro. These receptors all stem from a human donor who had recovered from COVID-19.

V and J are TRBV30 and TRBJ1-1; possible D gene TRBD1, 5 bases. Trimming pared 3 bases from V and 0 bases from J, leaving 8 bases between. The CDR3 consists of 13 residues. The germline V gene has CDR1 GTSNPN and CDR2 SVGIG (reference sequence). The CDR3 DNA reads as TGTGCCTGGAGCCGACAGCTGAACACTGAAGCTTTCTTT. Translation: CAWSRQLNTEAFF.

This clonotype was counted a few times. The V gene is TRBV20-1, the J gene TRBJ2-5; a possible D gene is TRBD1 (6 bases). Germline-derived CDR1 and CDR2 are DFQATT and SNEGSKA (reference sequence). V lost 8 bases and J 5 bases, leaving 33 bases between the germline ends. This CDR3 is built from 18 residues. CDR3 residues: CSTKGLGARGSVSETQYF. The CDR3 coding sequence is TGCAGTACCAAAGGGTTGGGGGCAAGGGGATCGGTGTCGGAGACCCAGTACTTC.

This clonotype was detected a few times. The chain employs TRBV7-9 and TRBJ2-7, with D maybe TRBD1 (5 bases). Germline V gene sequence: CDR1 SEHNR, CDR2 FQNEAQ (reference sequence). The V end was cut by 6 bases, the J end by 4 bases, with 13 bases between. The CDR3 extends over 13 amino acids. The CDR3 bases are TGTGCCAGCAGATCCCCAGGGCAATACGAGCAGTACTTC. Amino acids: CASRSPGQYEQYF.

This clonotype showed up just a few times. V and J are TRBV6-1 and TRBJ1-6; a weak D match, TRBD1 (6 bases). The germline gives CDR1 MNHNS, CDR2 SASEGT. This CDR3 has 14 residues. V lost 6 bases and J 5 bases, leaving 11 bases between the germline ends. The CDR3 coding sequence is TGTGCCAGCAGCCCCGGACAGCATAATTCACCCCTCCACTTT. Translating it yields CASSPGQHNSPLHF.

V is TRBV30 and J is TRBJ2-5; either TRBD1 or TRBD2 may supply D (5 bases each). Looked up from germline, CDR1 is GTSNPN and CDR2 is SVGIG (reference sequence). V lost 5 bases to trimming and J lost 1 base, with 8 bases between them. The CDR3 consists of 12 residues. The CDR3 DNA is TGTGCCTGGGGGGACCGCCAAGAGACCCAGTACTTC. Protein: CAWGDRQETQYF.

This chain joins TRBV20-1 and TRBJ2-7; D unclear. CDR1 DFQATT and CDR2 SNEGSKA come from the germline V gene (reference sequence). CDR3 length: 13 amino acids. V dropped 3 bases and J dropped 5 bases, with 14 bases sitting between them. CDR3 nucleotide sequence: TGCAGTGCTAGTGGGGATGACGGCCACGAGCAGTACTTC. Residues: CSASGDDGHEQYF.

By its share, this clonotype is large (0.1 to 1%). CDR3 sequence reads: CASSLGPNNSPLHF. CDR3 DNA sequence: TGTGCCAGCAGCTTAGGGCCCAATAATTCACCCCTCCACTTT. The V call is TRBV9, the J call TRBJ1-6; D not certain. V lost 4 bases and J 5 bases, leaving 10 bases between the germline ends. The germline V gene has CDR1 SGDLS and CDR2 YYNGEE. This CDR3 comprises 14 residues.

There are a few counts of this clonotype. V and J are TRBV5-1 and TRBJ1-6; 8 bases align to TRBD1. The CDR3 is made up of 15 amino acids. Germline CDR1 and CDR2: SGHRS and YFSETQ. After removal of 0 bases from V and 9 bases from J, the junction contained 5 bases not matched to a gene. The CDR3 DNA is TGCGCCAGCAGCTTGGCCCCCAGGGGGCTTTCACCCCTCCACTTT. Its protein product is CASSLAPRGLSPLHF.

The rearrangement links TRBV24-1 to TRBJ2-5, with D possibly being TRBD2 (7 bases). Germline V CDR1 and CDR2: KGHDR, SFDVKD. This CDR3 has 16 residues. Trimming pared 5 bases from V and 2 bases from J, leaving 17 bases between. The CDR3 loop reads CATSGMAGAIQETQYF. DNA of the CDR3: TGTGCCACCAGTGGTATGGCGGGGGCTATACAAGAGACCCAGTACTTC.

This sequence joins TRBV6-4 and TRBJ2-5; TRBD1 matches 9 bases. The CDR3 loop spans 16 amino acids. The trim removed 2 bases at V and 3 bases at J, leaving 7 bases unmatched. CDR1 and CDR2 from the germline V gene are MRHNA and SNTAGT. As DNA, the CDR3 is TGTGCCAGCAGTGACCCCTCAGGACAGGGGAAAGAGACCCAGTACTTC. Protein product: CASSDPSGQGKETQYF.

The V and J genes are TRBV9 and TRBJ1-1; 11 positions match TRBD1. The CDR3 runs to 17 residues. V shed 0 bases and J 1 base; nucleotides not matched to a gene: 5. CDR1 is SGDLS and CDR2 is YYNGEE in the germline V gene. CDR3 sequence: CASSVAGQGASNTEAFF. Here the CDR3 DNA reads TGTGCCAGCAGCGTAGCAGGACAGGGGGCATCGAACACTGAAGCTTTCTTT.

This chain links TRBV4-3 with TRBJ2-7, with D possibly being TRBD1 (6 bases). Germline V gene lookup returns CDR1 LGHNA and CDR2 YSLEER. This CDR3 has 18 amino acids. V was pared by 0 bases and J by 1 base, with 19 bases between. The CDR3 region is CASSQDGAPFGTSYEQYF. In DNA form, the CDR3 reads TGCGCCAGCAGCCAAGATGGGGCGCCGTTTGGGACATCCTACGAGCAGTACTTC.

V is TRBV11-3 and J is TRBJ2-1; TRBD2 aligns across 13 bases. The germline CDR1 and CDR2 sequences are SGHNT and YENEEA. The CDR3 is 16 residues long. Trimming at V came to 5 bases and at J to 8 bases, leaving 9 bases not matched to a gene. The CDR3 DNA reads TGTGCCAGCAGCCTCGGACTAGCGGGAGTAATCGATGAGCAGTTCTTC. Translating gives CASSLGLAGVIDEQFF.

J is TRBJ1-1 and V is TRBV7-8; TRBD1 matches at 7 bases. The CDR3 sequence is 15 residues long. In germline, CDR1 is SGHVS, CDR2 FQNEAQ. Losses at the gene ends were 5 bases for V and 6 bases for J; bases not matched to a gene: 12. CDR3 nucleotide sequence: TGTGCCAGCAGCCAAAGCAGGGGGGATCGACCTGAAGCTTTCTTT. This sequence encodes CASSQSRGDRPEAFF.

This CDR3 is CASSKGGGSNQPQHF. CDR3 DNA: TGTGCCAGCAGCAAGGGGGGAGGGAGCAATCAGCCCCAGCATTTT. The V gene is TRBV21-1, the J gene TRBJ1-5. TRBV21-1 is annotated as a pseudogene. CDR3 length: 15 residues.

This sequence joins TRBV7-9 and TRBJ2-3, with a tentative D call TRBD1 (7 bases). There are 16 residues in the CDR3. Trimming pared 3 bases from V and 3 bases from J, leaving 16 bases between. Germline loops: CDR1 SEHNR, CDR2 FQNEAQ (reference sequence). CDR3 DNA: TGTGCCAGCAGCTTGAGGAGGGGGCAGGGAACAGATACGCAGTATTTT. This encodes CASSLRRGQGTDTQYF.

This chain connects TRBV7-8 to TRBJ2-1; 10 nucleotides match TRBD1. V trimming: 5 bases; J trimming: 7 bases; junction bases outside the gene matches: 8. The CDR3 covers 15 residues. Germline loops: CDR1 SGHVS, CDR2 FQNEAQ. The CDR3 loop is CASSHRRDRGNEQFF. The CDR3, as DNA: TGTGCCAGCAGCCACCGCCGGGACAGGGGAAATGAGCAGTTCTTC.

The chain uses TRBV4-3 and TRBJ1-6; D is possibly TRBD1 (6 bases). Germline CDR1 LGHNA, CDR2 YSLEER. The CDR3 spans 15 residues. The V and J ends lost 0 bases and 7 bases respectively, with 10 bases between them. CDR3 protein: CASSQDRGGNSPLHF. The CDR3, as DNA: TGCGCCAGCAGCCAAGATCGAGGGGGGAATTCACCCCTCCACTTT.

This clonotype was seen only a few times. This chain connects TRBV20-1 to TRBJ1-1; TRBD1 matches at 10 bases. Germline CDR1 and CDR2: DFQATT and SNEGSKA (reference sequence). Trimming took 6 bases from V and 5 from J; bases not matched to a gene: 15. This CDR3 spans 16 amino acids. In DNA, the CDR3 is TGCAGTGCCCATTCCCCGAAGACAGGGGGCGGGACTGAAGCTTTCTTT. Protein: CSAHSPKTGGGTEAFF.

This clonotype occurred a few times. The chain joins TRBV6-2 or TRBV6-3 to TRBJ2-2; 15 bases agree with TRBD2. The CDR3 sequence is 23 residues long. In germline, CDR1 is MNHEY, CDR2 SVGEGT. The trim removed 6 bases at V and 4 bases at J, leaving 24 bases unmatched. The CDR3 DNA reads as TGTGCCAGCAGCCCCCCCCCGGGACTAGCGGGGGGCGGTCCCTCGAGCGCCACCGGGGAGCTGTTTTTT. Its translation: CASSPPPGLAGGGPSSATGELFF.

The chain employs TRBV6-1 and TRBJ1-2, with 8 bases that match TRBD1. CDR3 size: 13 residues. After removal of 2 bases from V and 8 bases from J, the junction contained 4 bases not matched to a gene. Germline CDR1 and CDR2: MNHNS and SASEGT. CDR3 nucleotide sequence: TGTGCCAGCAGTGAAAGACAGGGGACGGGCTACACCTTC. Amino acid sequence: CASSERQGTGYTF.

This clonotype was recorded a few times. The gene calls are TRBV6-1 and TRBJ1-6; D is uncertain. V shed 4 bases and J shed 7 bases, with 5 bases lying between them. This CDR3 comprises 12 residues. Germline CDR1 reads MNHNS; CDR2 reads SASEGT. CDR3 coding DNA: TGTGCCAGCAGTGGCTCGAATTCACCCCTCCACTTT. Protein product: CASSGSNSPLHF.

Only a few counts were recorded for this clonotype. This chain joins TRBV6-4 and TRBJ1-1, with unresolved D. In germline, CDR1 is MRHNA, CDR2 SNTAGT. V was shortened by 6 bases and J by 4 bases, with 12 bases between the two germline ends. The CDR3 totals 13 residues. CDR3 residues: CASRAESSTEAFF. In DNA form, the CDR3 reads TGTGCCAGCAGGGCGGAGAGCAGCACTGAAGCTTTCTTT.

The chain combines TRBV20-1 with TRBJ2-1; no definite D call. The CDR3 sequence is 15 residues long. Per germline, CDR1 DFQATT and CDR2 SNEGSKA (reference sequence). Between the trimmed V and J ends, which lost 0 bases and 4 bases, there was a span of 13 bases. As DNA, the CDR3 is TGCAGTGCTAGAGATATGGCTATCGAATACAATGAGCAGTTCTTC. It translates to CSARDMAIEYNEQFF.

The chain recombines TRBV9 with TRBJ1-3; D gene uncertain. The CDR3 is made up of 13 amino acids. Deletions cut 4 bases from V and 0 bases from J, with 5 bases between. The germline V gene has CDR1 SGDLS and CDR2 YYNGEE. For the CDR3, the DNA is TGTGCCAGCAGCCCGAACTCTGGAAACACCATATATTTT. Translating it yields CASSPNSGNTIYF.